This TCR beta chain appears in the sequencing data of a study of T cells in Graves' hyperthyroidism and ophthalmopathy. Study-level information: Peripheral blood sampling occurred at initial diagnosis, before any treatment.

Amplification targeted TCR beta CDR3 regions from RNA transcripts. Primed by the HTBI set, a first-round RT-PCR was run on the TCR CDR3. From the multiplex PCR reads, TCRdb called clonotypes with MiXCR, one entry per CDR3 protein. The profile shows approximately 400,000 distinct CDR3 sequences, over 12% of them singletons. Unmatched junction bases numbered 9, after V lost 3 bases and J lost 9 bases. Germline CDR1 and CDR2: GTSNPN and SVGIG (reference sequence). The CDR3 has 16 amino acids. The table lists this clonotype with many counts. Its antigen is currently unknown. General study findings and limits: Ophthalmopathy stood apart from stable hyperthyroidism in a 13 V-J model.

This sequence joins TRBV30 and TRBJ2-1; TRBD2 matches at 15 bases. This TCR derives from a man over 45 with Graves' ophthalmopathy. The source material was blood. The CDR3 nucleotides are TGTGCCTGGAGCAACCCCGGACTAGCGGGAGGGGGTGAGCAGTTCTTC. Translated, it gives CAWSNPGLAGGGEQFF.